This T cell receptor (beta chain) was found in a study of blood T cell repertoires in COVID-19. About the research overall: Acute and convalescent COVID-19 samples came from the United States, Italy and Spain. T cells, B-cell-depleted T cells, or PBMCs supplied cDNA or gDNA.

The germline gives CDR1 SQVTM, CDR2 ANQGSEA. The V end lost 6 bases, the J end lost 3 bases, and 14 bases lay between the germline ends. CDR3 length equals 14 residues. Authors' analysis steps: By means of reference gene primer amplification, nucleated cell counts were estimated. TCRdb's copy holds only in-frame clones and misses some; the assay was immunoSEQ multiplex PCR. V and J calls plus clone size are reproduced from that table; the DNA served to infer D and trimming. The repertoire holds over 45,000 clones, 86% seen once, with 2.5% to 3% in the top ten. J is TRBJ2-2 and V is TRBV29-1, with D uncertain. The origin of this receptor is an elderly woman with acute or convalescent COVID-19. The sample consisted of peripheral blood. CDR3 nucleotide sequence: TGCAGCGTGATTACCGGGTCCCACACCGGGGAGCTGTTTTTT. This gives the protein CSVITGSHTGELFF.